What follows is one T cell receptor beta chain and its context. This clonotype has more than one count but fewer than ten. Its antigen has not been determined. Nothing much larger sits one base from this clone, and base qualities are not available. This sample was included in a study of blood T cells in healthy people across ages (dated by TCRdb to the mid-2010s). Study-level background: In model experiments, template switching captured about one uniquely barcoded TCR beta cDNA molecule for every two T cells. The study measured age-related changes in TCR beta repertoire diversity using deep sequencing normalized with unique cDNA molecular identifiers. The donors were split into four age groups: young (average about 16 years), middle-aged (roughly 42), aged (about 56) and long-lived (roughly 77). To avoid experimental bias, donors of different ages were randomly spread across the sequencing lanes. Using the same blood draw, the study looked at two additional independent replicas of 1 million unique cDNA reads for two donors, one aged 18 to 30 and the other aged 80 or older.

From its cysteine to its phenylalanine, the CDR3 spans 14 amino acids. The CDR3 DNA has 42 bases and is translated from base 1. Sequences MGHRA (CDR1) and YSYEKL (CDR2) are obtained from the germline V gene. The protocol used for the library was 5' RACE. The sample was run on an Illumina HiSeq 2500. A second PCR of about 6 to 11 cycles was performed with a sample-barcoded 5' primer and a J-beta primer mix. A template-switch 5' adaptor carrying 12 random nucleotides introduced a unique molecular identifier onto each TCR beta cDNA molecule. Each sample yielded at least 2.5 million CDR3-containing paired-end reads. The Mint cDNA synthesis kit, primed by a TRBC-specific oligonucleotide, was used to synthesize first-strand cDNA from all RNA. Following uracil-DNA glycosylase treatment, a first 18-cycle PCR with universal primers M1SS and BC2_uni_R was performed on all cDNA. The study's processing was this. Normalization of each sample was performed by random selection of 1 million high-quality reads, each carrying a distinct molecular identifier. Reads sharing molecular identifiers were discarded rather than binned into consensus sequences. MiTCR, set to a Q25 quality threshold and the strictest error-elimination algorithm, was used for CDR3 identification, clonotype clustering and error correction. Lower-bound total TCR beta diversity was estimated with a nonparametric unseen species model using Euler transformation. In TCRdb, the public reads were trimmed at Q25 with fastp and aligned with MiXCR, with productive beta chains retained. When rows share a CDR3 protein, they turn into one entry using the most common DNA and genes. TCRdb's processing, not the authors' own work, is the source of the V and J calls. The sample table records about 720,000 distinct CDR3 sequences; about 20% of these occur just once. The ten largest clones add up to about 20% of the sample.

The donors were roughly 39 Caucasian individuals from Russia, aged about 6 to 100 years, who were systemically healthy. Approximately 10 milliliters of peripheral blood were collected from each donor into EDTA-treated Vacutainer tubes. Ficoll-Paque density-gradient centrifugation was used to isolate PBMCs, with at least 6.5 million per sample. Total RNA, at least 6 micrograms per sample, was extracted from PBMCs with Trizol reagent. For every donor, an aliquot of PBMCs went through flow cytometry to measure the percentages of naive CD45RAhigh/CD27high T cells. The investigation overall reported the following: The CMV infection status of donors was not known, potentially confounding age-related changes in expanded clonotypes. The long-lived group showed more naive CD4+ T cells, fewer expanded clones and increased TCR diversity than the aged group, suggesting age selection. Total diversity estimates from one million sequenced T cells were considered lower bounds and underestimates. Because profiling used bulk unsorted PBMCs, naive and antigen-experienced compartments could not be compared conclusively. The percentage of naive T cells measured by flow cytometry correlated strongly with observed TCR beta diversity. Observed TCR beta diversity per million T cells fell roughly linearly with age, and a significant reduction was already apparent by age about 38.

This chain is built from TRBV4-1 and TRBJ2-5, and perhaps TRBD2 as D gene, on 6 matching bases. The J call is uncertain, as TRBJ2-7 better fits the DNA end. Specimen: blood. The clonotype comes from a man in his 70s in good health. This receptor carries the CDR3 CASSQDGRLYEQYF. The nucleotide sequence is TGCGCCAGCAGCCAAGACGGGAGACTCTACGAGCAGTACTTC.